The 2 T cell receptor beta chains below were found in one sample sequenced in a study of control samples from healthy donors and cancer patients. Sequenced by immunoSEQ multiplex PCR; TCRdb stores in-frame clones only, minus some. Of 150,000 to 170,000 clones listed, about 94% were seen once; the top ten hold 4.5% to 6%. Sequencing was done on a sample of blood. The receptors were sampled from a man between 40 and 49 years old in good health.

The rearrangement joins TRBV5-6 to TRBJ1-2; the D gene is possibly TRBD1 (6 bases). The CDR3 runs 14 residues. Germline V gives CDR1 SGHDT, CDR2 YYEEEE. V was shortened by 4 bases and J by 4 bases, with 14 bases between the two germline ends. CDR3 sequence: CASSLPSGAYGYTF. CDR3 DNA sequence: TGTGCCAGCAGCCTCCCATCGGGGGCCTATGGCTACACCTTC.

J is TRBJ2-3 and V is TRBV7-9; 8 bases fit TRBD2. CDR1 SEHNR and CDR2 FQNEAQ come from the germline V gene (reference sequence). The CDR3 runs to 17 residues. With V trimmed by 5 bases and J by 2 bases, 12 bases remained unmatched. CDR3 in DNA: TGTGCCAGCAGCCCCAGGGCGGCGGGGGGCTACACAGATACGCAGTATTTT. Protein sequence: CASSPRAAGGYTDTQYF.